The TCR beta chain under discussion was sequenced for a study of T-cell memory formation after mild COVID-19. For the study at large: Largely, the TCR clusters proved donor specific.

A 5'RACE reaction primed in the constant segment made cDNA libraries of TCR alpha and TCR beta, and these carried sample barcodes and UMIs. TCRdb fed the 5' RACE reads into MiXCR, producing one record per CDR3 protein. The data hold approximately 240,000 distinct CDR3 sequences, with around 15% observed a single time. In its sample, this clonotype was seen a few times. Its antigen is undetermined. Regarding the study as a whole: Shrinking CD4+ clones resided mostly in CM and EM, and CD8+ ones in EMRA.

This CDR3 has 13 residues. Germline lookup yields CDR1 SGHTA and CDR2 FQGNSA. The germline V and J ends were trimmed by 0 bases and 11 bases, with 8 bases remaining between them. Sequencing was performed on PBMCs or a T cell subset sorted from them (not recorded which). The chain combines TRBV7-2 with TRBJ1-6; possible D gene TRBD1, 5 bases. The TCR comes from a man between 18 and 29 years old who had mild COVID-19 (a few samples of this study predate the infection). Cell type and time point are not known. For the CDR3, the DNA is TGTGCCAGCAGCTTAGCAGGGGAGGCACCCCTCCACTTT. Amino acid sequence: CASSLAGEAPLHF.